The T cell receptor beta chain described here comes from a study of monozygotic twins with inflammatory bowel disease. Study-level results: On the inverse Simpson index, IBD patients scored lower for TCRbeta diversity than healthy co-twins.

The germline gives CDR1 SGHRS, CDR2 YFSETQ. The CDR3 is 17 amino acids. Every sample had its cDNA made across eight separate reactions. TCRdb reworked the 5' RACE reads into one entry per CDR3 protein, no DNA. Its clone listing holds 80,000 or so distinct CDR3 sequences. A word on this clonotype: Antigen specificity is unknown.

The source of this sequence is a human donor with ulcerative colitis or Crohn's disease, or a healthy co-twin of an affected twin (not recorded which). The genes are TRBV5-1 and TRBJ2-5; TCRdb selects TRBD2, and the lack of DNA leaves this call unchecked. The sequenced material came from blood. CDR3 amino acids: CASSLGVAGGLQETQYF.